This T cell receptor beta chain derives from a study of CD8 T cells in ankylosing spondylitis. General study results and limits: CD8+ by phenotype, disease-linked clones were relatively rare in peripheral blood. In ankylosing spondylitis blood, a motif of about 8 highly homologous TCR beta variants appeared characteristic. It was reported that disease-linked clones were significantly enriched in matched ankylosing spondylitis synovial fluid.

This clonotype appeared many times. Its cognate antigen is unknown. Per the germline V gene, CDR1 is MGHRA and CDR2 is YSYEKL. The V end was cut by 4 bases, the J end by 6 bases, with 13 bases between. The length of the CDR3 is 13 residues. A quantitative 5'-RACE method, one with molecular barcodes, was used to make TCR beta libraries. TCRdb independently ran MiXCR on the 5' RACE reads; one entry per CDR3 protein. The sample records about 200,000 distinct CDR3 sequences, more than 25% being singletons. This TCR was sampled from a male donor with ankylosing spondylitis or in good health (not recorded which). The chain recombines TRBV4-1 with TRBJ2-7, with D perhaps matching TRBD1 or TRBD2 (5 bases each). Sequenced sample: blood, either unsorted or a sorted T cell fraction (not recorded which). The chain's CDR3 is CASSRSREFEQYF. CDR3 nucleotides: TGCGCCAGCAGCCGCTCCAGGGAGTTCGAGCAGTACTTC.